This T cell receptor (beta chain) was sequenced in a study of regulatory T cells in long-lasting Graves disease. The time point: newly diagnosed GD, antithyroid drugs for less than 3 months. Researchers made the TCR library from RNA that was extracted from PBMCs. Unmatched junction bases numbered 4, after V lost 4 bases and J lost 1 base. CDR1 is SGHNT and CDR2 is YYREEE in the germline V gene (reference sequence). This CDR3 spans 15 amino acids. In its sample, this clonotype was seen a few times. In building TCR beta libraries, iRepertoire HTBI primers were used together with Arm-PCR of CDR3 regions. Using its own MiXCR run on the multiplex PCR reads, TCRdb lists one record per CDR3 protein. This table has 350,000 to 550,000 distinct CDR3 sequences, around 15% appearing once. These data also formed part of another study, on T cells in Graves' hyperthyroidism and ophthalmopathy.

Here the sequenced sample was peripheral blood mononuclear cells (PBMCs), taken at new diagnosis, from a patient treated with antithyroid drugs. This clonotype was obtained from a woman in her 50s with Graves disease. The V call is TRBV5-4, the J call TRBJ2-5, with TRBD1 identical over 10 bases. CDR3 region: CASSPGTGVQETQYF. Written as DNA, the CDR3 is TGTGCCAGCAGCCCCGGGACAGGGGTCCAAGAGACCCAGTACTTC. Combining the CDR3 with reference TRBV5-4 and TRBJ2-5 gives the whole variable domain ETGVTQSPTHLIKTRGQQVTLRCSSQSGHNTVSWYQQALGQGPQFIFQYYREEENGRGNFPPRFSGLQFPNYSSELNVNALELDDSALYLCASSPGTGVQETQYFGPGTRLLVL.